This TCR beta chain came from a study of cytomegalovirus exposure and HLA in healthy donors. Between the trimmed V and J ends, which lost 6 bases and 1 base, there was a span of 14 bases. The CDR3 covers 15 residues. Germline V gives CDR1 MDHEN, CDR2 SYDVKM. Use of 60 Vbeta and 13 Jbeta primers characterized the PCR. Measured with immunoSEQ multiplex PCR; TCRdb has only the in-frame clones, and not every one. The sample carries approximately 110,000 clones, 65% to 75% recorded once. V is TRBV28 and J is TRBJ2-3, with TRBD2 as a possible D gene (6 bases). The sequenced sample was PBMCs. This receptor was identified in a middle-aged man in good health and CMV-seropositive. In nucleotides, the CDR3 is TGTGCCAGCAGCATAGGAGGGGTCCGCACAGATACGCAGTATTTT. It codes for CASSIGGVRTDTQYF.